These 15 T cell receptor beta chains came from one sample sequenced in a study of blood T cells in healthy people across ages. Combining a sample-barcoded 5' primer with a J-beta primer mix, a second PCR ran for about 7 to 11 cycles. TCRdb called the 5' RACE reads again in MiXCR, with one record for every CDR3 protein. The table shows 750,000 to 850,000 distinct CDR3 sequences, with around 25% occurring only once. The same specimen was also included in a second study, on T cells of mothers and their children.

The sequenced sample consisted of blood. These receptors were obtained from a boy between 10 and 17 years old in good health.

The chain uses TRBV29-1 and TRBJ2-1; D might be TRBD1 or TRBD2, each matching 5 bases. The V gene's germline CDR1 is SQVTM and CDR2 ANQGSEA. The CDR3 sequence is 11 residues long. Trimming cost V 6 bases and J 8 bases, with 11 bases left between them. The CDR3 sequence is CSVGTVDEQFF. CDR3 sequence (DNA): TGCAGCGTCGGGACGGTCGATGAGCAGTTCTTC.

V usage is TRBV12-3 or TRBV12-4 and J usage is TRBJ1-4; a weak D match, TRBD1 (5 bases). V dropped 6 bases and J dropped 8 bases, with 16 bases sitting between them. CDR3 length: 14 residues. CDR3 in DNA: TGTGCCAGCAGGAAACTAGGGGAAGGGGAAAAACTGTTTTTT. Amino acids: CASRKLGEGEKLFF.

This clonotype has more than one count but fewer than ten. The gene calls are TRBV12-3 or TRBV12-4 and TRBJ1-2; 7 bases fit TRBD1. The CDR3 consists of 14 residues. The V gene end was trimmed by 6 bases and the J gene end by 7 bases; junction bases not matched to a gene: 11. This chain's CDR3 is CASSPHDAGGGYTF. CDR3 in DNA: TGTGCCAGCAGCCCACACGACGCAGGGGGTGGCTACACCTTC.

The chain has TRBV27 and TRBJ1-2, with 10 bases matching TRBD1. The CDR3 covers 14 residues. Germline CDR1 reads MNHEY; CDR2 reads SMNVEV (reference sequence). V gave up 10 bases and J gave up 7 bases; unmatched junction bases: 12. The CDR3 nucleotides are TGTGCCACCAGGGACAGGGGAACATTTGGTGGCTACACCTTC. It specifies CATRDRGTFGGYTF.

This chain joins TRBV15 and TRBJ2-1; a possible D gene is TRBD1 (5 bases). Trimming stripped 1 base from V and 1 base from J, with 5 bases between. This CDR3 region has 14 residues. CDR1 is LNHNV, CDR2 YYDKDF, per germline (reference sequence). The CDR3 DNA follows: TGTGCCACCAGCAGAGGACAGTCCTACAATGAGCAGTTCTTC. Translated, it gives CATSRGQSYNEQFF.

This rearrangement joins TRBV20-1 to TRBJ2-1; 12 bases match TRBD2. The CDR3 sequence is 15 residues long. V was pared by 4 bases and J by 8 bases, with 9 bases of the junction left unmatched. Germline V gene lookup returns CDR1 DFQATT and CDR2 SNEGSKA (reference sequence). CDR3 protein: CSATSLAGGWDEQFF. In nucleotides, the CDR3 is TGCAGTGCTACCTCTCTAGCGGGGGGGTGGGATGAGCAGTTCTTC.

In its sample, this clonotype was seen a few times. For the CDR3, the DNA is TGTGCCAGCAGCCAAGATGTCAAGTCCTACGAGCAGTACTTC. Protein: CASSQDVKSYEQYF. The genes are TRBV14 and TRBJ2-7; D is ambiguous. CDR3 length: 14 residues. Germline values: CDR1 SGHDN, CDR2 FVKESK. V dropped 0 bases and J dropped 1 base, with 7 bases sitting between them.

The table lists this clonotype with a few counts. The gene calls are TRBV30 and TRBJ1-2; 8 bases are shared with TRBD1. Looked up from germline, CDR1 is GTSNPN and CDR2 is SVGIG (reference sequence). This CDR3 region has 12 residues. The ends lost 3 bases at V and 8 bases at J; junction bases unmatched: 5. The CDR3 sequence: CAWRDRVIGYTF. CDR3 nucleotides: TGTGCCTGGAGGGACAGGGTAATCGGCTACACCTTC.

The table lists this clonotype with a few counts. The J gene is TRBJ2-6, the V gene TRBV5-6; possible D gene TRBD1, 6 bases. CDR3 length: 19 amino acids. Germline values: CDR1 SGHDT, CDR2 YYEEEE. V lost 4 bases, J lost 4 bases, and 24 bases lay in between. This CDR3 is CASSPMGARRQTGANVLTF. The CDR3 nucleotides read TGTGCCAGCAGCCCGATGGGGGCTCGTCGGCAAACAGGGGCCAACGTCCTGACTTTC. Variable domain in full (rest from reference TRBV5-6 and TRBJ2-6): DAGVTQSPTHLIKTRGQQVTLRCSPKSGHDTVSWYQQALGQGPQFIFQYYEEEERQRGNFPDRFSGHQFPNYSSELNVNALLLGDSALYLCASSPMGARRQTGANVLTFGAGSRLTVL.

The chain joins TRBV7-2 to TRBJ2-2; a possible D gene is TRBD2 (6 bases). Trimming cost V 2 bases and J 5 bases, with 15 bases left between them. CDR1 is SGHTA and CDR2 is FQGNSA in the germline V gene. This CDR3 spans 16 amino acids. The CDR3 bases are TGTGCCAGCAGCTTACTCGCCGGGGGAACGACCGGGGAGCTGTTTTTT. Translating gives CASSLLAGGTTGELFF.

J is TRBJ1-2 and V is TRBV5-1; a weak D match, TRBD1 (6 bases). Trimming left V 5 bases short and J 8 bases short, with 16 bases between. CDR3 length: 13 residues. Germline-derived CDR1 and CDR2 are SGHRS and YFSETQ. The DNA of the CDR3 is TGCGCCAGCAGGGGACATACCATCTACGGCTACACCTTC. This translates into CASRGHTIYGYTF.

The chain employs TRBV25-1 and TRBJ2-4, with a tentative D call TRBD1 (7 bases). CDR1 is MGHDK and CDR2 is SYGVNS in the germline V gene. V shed 3 bases and J shed 7 bases, with 16 bases lying between them. The CDR3 consists of 15 residues. This CDR3 reads CASSELDRDSNIQYF. In DNA, the CDR3 is TGTGCCAGCAGTGAGCTTGACAGGGACTCGAACATTCAGTACTTC.

The rearrangement uses TRBV7-9 and TRBJ2-3; 11 positions match TRBD1. Germline CDR1 SEHNR, CDR2 FQNEAQ (reference sequence). With V trimmed by 5 bases and J by 3 bases, 7 bases remained unmatched. CDR3 length: 16 amino acids. CDR3 protein: CASSTPGQGVTDTQYF. CDR3 bases: TGTGCCAGCAGCACGCCGGGACAGGGGGTGACAGATACGCAGTATTTT.

This clonotype was found a few times. The V and J genes are TRBV28 and TRBJ1-6; D possibly corresponds to TRBD1 (5 bases). The CDR3 extends over 14 amino acids. Deletions cut 2 bases from V and 8 bases from J, with 10 bases between. In germline, CDR1 is MDHEN, CDR2 SYDVKM. In DNA form, the CDR3 reads TGTGCCAGCAGTTTAAGGACAACCCATTCACCCCTCCACTTT. This encodes CASSLRTTHSPLHF.

The chain has TRBV7-8 and TRBJ2-3; the D is unclear. Trimming took off 1 base at V and 0 bases at J, with 8 bases between the two ends. The germline gives CDR1 SGHVS, CDR2 FQNEAQ. This CDR3 spans 15 amino acids. CDR3 protein: CASSLERASTDTQYF. For the CDR3, the DNA is TGTGCCAGCAGCTTAGAACGGGCGAGCACAGATACGCAGTATTTT. The complete variable domain, with remaining parts taken from reference TRBV7-8 and TRBJ2-3, reads GAGVSQSPRYKVAKRGQDVALRCDPISGHVSLFWYQQALGQGPEFLTYFQNEAQLDKSGLPSDRFFAERPEGSVSTLKIQRTQQEDSAVYLCASSLERASTDTQYFGPGTRLTVL.